The present T cell receptor (beta chain) was sequenced within a study of T cell repertoires in cytomegalovirus infection. Study summary: Indications of both CMV infection and matching HLA type were provided by public TCR beta signatures.

TCRdb re-called the reads with MiXCR, one entry per CDR3 protein. This sample yields just over 150,000 distinct CDR3 sequences, of which about a quarter are seen a single time; approximately 11% belongs to the top ten. This clonotype was detected ten times or more. The CDR3 consists of 16 residues. With V trimmed by 1 base and J by 1 base, 3 bases remained unmatched. Germline-derived CDR1 and CDR2 are SGHTA and FQGNSA. This chain uses TRBV7-2 with TRBJ2-5; 10 bases match TRBD2. The source is a human donor in good health (CMV status not recorded). Some clones in this sample may be carry-over from other donors' samples. Sequencing was performed on PBMCs. The CDR3: CASSLGASGGQETQYF. The CDR3 nucleotides are TGTGCCAGCAGCTTAGGTGCTAGCGGGGGCCAAGAGACCCAGTACTTC.